The rows below give T cell receptor beta chains drawn from one sample of a study of shared clonotypes between healthy human individuals. Method: immunoSEQ multiplex PCR; TCRdb's copy keeps in-frame clones and lacks some. The table includes some 320,000 clones, around 86% detected once. The sequencing sample was made of memory CD8+ T cells sorted from blood. These TCRs come from a man younger than 30 in good health. Both conserved end residues are part of each CDR3. The D gene is left open where the match is weak. The size of a clone is reported for some rows only, either as once, few or many, or as a class for expanded clones.

cdr3_nt,cdr3_aa,d_call,clone_size,v_call,j_call
TGTGCCAGCAGCTTACCCACAGGGGCCCTTACTTCACCCCTCCACTTT,CASSLPTGALTSPLHF,TRBD1,NA,TRBV7-9,TRBJ1-6
TGCGCCAGCAGCCAAGACGTACAGAACGAGGCCTACGAGCAGTACTTC,CASSQDVQNEAYEQYF,NA,NA,TRBV4-3,TRBJ2-7
TGTGCCAGCAGCCACCTGATGGCAGGGGGAGAGACCCAGTACTTC,CASSHLMAGGETQYF,TRBD1,NA,TRBV13,TRBJ2-5
TGTGCCAGCAGCTTATTCTTGCGGGAGGACAATGAGCAGTTCTTC,CASSLFLREDNEQFF,TRBD2,NA,TRBV11-2,TRBJ2-1
TGCGCCAGCAGCTTGGAAGGGACAGGGTTGTACGAGCAGTACTTC,CASSLEGTGLYEQYF,TRBD1,NA,TRBV5-1,TRBJ2-7
TGTGCCAGCAGTCCAATACAGGGTCCGAATGGCTACACCTTC,CASSPIQGPNGYTF,NA,NA,TRBV6-6,TRBJ1-2
TGTGCCAGTAGTCCAGGGACTAGCGGGGCCTACGAGCAGTACTTC,CASSPGTSGAYEQYF,TRBD2,NA,TRBV19,TRBJ2-7
TGTGCCAGTAGTATAGATCGGGAGGGAGAAGCTAACTATGGCTACACCTTC,CASSIDREGEANYGYTF,NA,NA,TRBV19,TRBJ1-2
TGTGCCAGCAGTTACTATAACGGTTACGAGCAGTACTTC,CASSYYNGYEQYF,NA,NA,TRBV6-5,TRBJ2-7
TGTGCCAGCAGCGTAGTACAGTTGAACACTGAAGCTTTCTTT,CASSVVQLNTEAFF,NA,once,TRBV9,TRBJ1-1
TGTGCCAGCAGTTTTAGGGGGGCAGAGGGCTCCTACGAGCAGTACTTC,CASSFRGAEGSYEQYF,NA,NA,TRBV27,TRBJ2-7
TGTGCCAGCAGCTTAGTAACTACCGGGGAGCTGTTTTTT,CASSLVTTGELFF,NA,NA,TRBV7-2,TRBJ2-2
TGTGCCAGCAGTTTATCGTCCGGATCCTACGAGCAGTACTTC,CASSLSSGSYEQYF,NA,NA,TRBV27,TRBJ2-7
TGTGCCAGCAGTCCGAGGACCTATGGCTACACCTTC,CASSPRTYGYTF,NA,NA,TRBV28,TRBJ1-2
TGCGCCAGCACCCTTTCAGGACTAGCGGGAGGGCCTGAGACCCAGTACTTC,CASTLSGLAGGPETQYF,TRBD2,NA,TRBV5-1,TRBJ2-5